Below are 14 T cell receptor beta chains sequenced from a single sample in a study of OX40 agonist ivuxolimab in advanced cancers. The data were produced by immunoSEQ multiplex PCR, yet TCRdb's version contains in-frame clones alone and is incomplete. Of around 95,000 clones in the sample, under 95% were seen once. Sequenced here: CD4+ or CD8+ T cells sorted from blood, sampled in a trial of the OX40 agonist ivuxolimab. The receptors here all came from an adult with an advanced solid tumor such as melanoma, head and neck, liver or kidney cancer.

The rearrangement uses TRBV6-5 and TRBJ1-2; D unclear. This CDR3 spans 13 amino acids. Germline CDR1 reads MNHEY; CDR2 reads SVGAGI. The V gene lost 5 bases and the J gene lost 6 bases, with 13 bases spanning the gap. This CDR3 reads CASSDRINHGYTF. The CDR3 DNA reads as TGTGCCAGCAGTGATCGAATAAACCATGGCTACACCTTC.

This clone was picked up one time. The V gene is TRBV28, the J gene TRBJ1-5; maybe TRBD1 (6 bases). The CDR3 is 16 amino acids. Germline V gene data show CDR1 as MDHEN and CDR2 as SYDVKM. V was pared by 9 bases and J by 4 bases, with 22 bases between. The chain's CDR3 is CASHPRGDTRNQPQHF. The CDR3 region has the DNA TGTGCCAGTCACCCGCGGGGGGACACCAGAAATCAGCCCCAGCATTTT.

This clone was recorded only once. The chain combines TRBV11-3 with TRBJ2-2; D is perhaps TRBD1 (6 bases). Trimming removed 5 bases at V and 6 bases at J, with 16 bases between. The CDR3 consists of 15 residues. The germline gives CDR1 SGHNT, CDR2 YENEEA. Here the CDR3 DNA reads TGTGCCAGCAGCCCGCAGGGGACGATGGCCGGGGAGCTGTTTTTT. This gives the protein CASSPQGTMAGELFF.

The chain carries TRBV7-3 and TRBJ1-2; tentative D call: TRBD1 (6 bases). Trimming took 4 bases from V and 8 from J, leaving 14 bases between them. The V gene's germline CDR1 is SGHTA and CDR2 FQGTGA. This CDR3 comprises 13 residues. As DNA, the CDR3 is TGTGCCAGCAGCTCAACGTACAGGGAAGGCTACACCTTC. It codes for CASSSTYREGYTF.

This chain joins TRBV7-2 and TRBJ2-3, with TRBD2 matching over 11 bases. The germline V gene has CDR1 SGHTA and CDR2 FQGNSA. The trim removed 2 bases at V and 1 base at J, leaving 2 bases unmatched. The CDR3 extends over 16 amino acids. The CDR3 spells CASSLLAGGGTDTQYF. CDR3 nucleotide sequence: TGTGCCAGCAGCTTATTAGCGGGAGGGGGCACAGATACGCAGTATTTT.

The DNA of the CDR3 is TGTGCCACCTTAGAAAGCAGGGTCACTGAAGCTTTCTTT. The encoded protein is CATLESRVTEAFF. The chain recombines TRBV6-1 with TRBJ1-1; TRBD1 might be the D (5 bases). CDR3 length: 13 amino acids. Germline CDR1 and CDR2: MNHNS and SASEGT. V lost 10 bases and J 4 bases, leaving 16 bases between the germline ends.

J is TRBJ1-1 and V is TRBV7-8; D is unclear. This CDR3 region has 12 residues. Trimming cost V 2 bases and J 11 bases, with 12 bases left between them. Germline CDR1 is SGHVS and CDR2 is FQNEAQ. CDR3 in DNA: TGTGCCAGCAGCTTAAAGGGAAGAAAGGCTTTCTTT. It yields the protein CASSLKGRKAFF.

The chain has TRBV6-5 and TRBJ2-5, with unresolved D. The CDR3 length is 12 residues. Trimming removed 7 bases at V and 8 bases at J, with 14 bases between. Germline CDR1 MNHEY, CDR2 SVGAGI. The CDR3 reads CASKARKGTQYF. The CDR3 nucleotides are TGTGCCAGCAAGGCCAGGAAGGGAACCCAGTACTTC.

V gene TRBV7-9 combines with J gene TRBJ1-1; possibly TRBD1 for D (5 bases). With 5 bases removed from V and 4 bases from J, the gap between germline ends came to 17 bases. This CDR3 has 15 residues. Per germline, CDR1 SEHNR and CDR2 FQNEAQ (reference sequence). The CDR3 DNA reads as TGTGCCAGCAGCCCATACGCAGGGAAGGGCACTGAAGCTTTCTTT. Its translation: CASSPYAGKGTEAFF. Combining the CDR3 with reference TRBV7-9 and TRBJ1-1 gives the whole variable domain DTGVSQNPRHKITKRGQNVTFRCDPISEHNRLYWYRQTLGQGPEFLTYFQNEAQLEKSRLLSDRFSAERPKGSFSTLEIQRTEQGDSAMYLCASSPYAGKGTEAFFGQGTRLTVV.

The chain recombines TRBV5-6 with TRBJ1-4; unclear D gene. The CDR3 totals 15 residues. V dropped 0 bases and J dropped 8 bases, with 14 bases sitting between them. Germline V gives CDR1 SGHDT, CDR2 YYEEEE. CDR3 region: CASSLANRAWEKLFF. The CDR3 DNA is TGTGCCAGCAGCTTGGCCAATAGGGCCTGGGAAAAACTGTTTTTT.

The gene calls are TRBV5-5 and TRBJ2-1; D remains ambiguous. Germline assignment: CDR1 SGHKS and CDR2 YYEKEE (reference sequence). V was clipped by 0 bases and J by 4 bases, with 2 bases between them. There are 12 residues in the CDR3. The CDR3 loop is CASSLVYNEQFF. CDR3 nucleotide sequence: TGTGCCAGCAGCTTGGTGTACAATGAGCAGTTCTTC.

The V call is TRBV19, the J call TRBJ2-3, with 10 positions matching TRBD2. CDR3 size: 14 residues. CDR1 LNHDA and CDR2 SQIVND come from the germline V gene (reference sequence). J lost 4 bases, V lost 7 bases, and 5 bases had no gene match. For the CDR3, the DNA is TGTGCCAGTACTCTAGCGGGAGATGCAGATACGCAGTATTTT. Translation gives CASTLAGDADTQYF.

The chain has TRBV6-5 and TRBJ2-7, with 8 nucleotides matching TRBD2. CDR3 length equals 14 residues. Per germline, CDR1 MNHEY and CDR2 SVGAGI. The CDR3 sequence: CAAISGAPTYEQYF. CDR3 coding DNA: TGTGCAGCGATTAGCGGGGCTCCGACCTACGAGCAGTACTTC.

J is TRBJ2-3 and V is TRBV5-1; 8 nucleotides agree with TRBD2. CDR3 size: 16 residues. CDR1 and CDR2 (germline): SGHRS, YFSETQ. J gave up 3 bases and V 0 bases, and 6 bases lay outside the gene matches. CDR3 in DNA: TGCGCCAGCAGCTTGGTGAGGTCTAGCGGGACAGATACGCAGTATTTT. It specifies CASSLVRSSGTDTQYF.